This entry is about one T cell receptor (beta chain). This CDR3 has 14 amino acids. The germline gives CDR1 SGHDN, CDR2 FVKESK. The V gene lost 4 bases and the J gene lost 1 base, with 7 bases spanning the gap. The sample comes from a study of blood T cell repertoires in COVID-19. At the level of the study: Donors in the United States, Italy and Spain gave samples during acute or convalescent COVID-19.

Original processing methods: Counts of nucleated cells, estimated from reference gene primer amplification, were obtained. Generated by immunoSEQ multiplex PCR, the TCRdb table keeps only in-frame clones and is missing some. Clonal size and the V and J genes are those of that table, whereas D and trimming came from the DNA. The sample has approximately 250,000 clones; about 86% are singletons. The sample consisted of peripheral blood. The source is a man aged 30-40 years with active or convalescent COVID-19. The rearrangement uses TRBV14 and TRBJ2-2; D ambiguous. CDR3 sequence reads: CASSRQVNTGELFF. CDR3 nucleotide sequence: TGTGCCAGCAGCCGCCAGGTGAACACCGGGGAGCTGTTTTTT.